This T cell receptor beta chain emerged from a study of blood T cells in healthy people across ages. Findings and caveats of the study: Older age coincided with a roughly linear decline in TCR beta diversity per million T cells.

A remark on this clonotype: Antigen: not known.

A second 7 to 11 cycle PCR used barcoded and J-beta primers. Each CDR3 protein is one row after TCRdb ran MiXCR on the 5' RACE reads. The sample has hundreds of thousands of distinct CDR3 sequences, over 45% seen once. V shed 3 bases and J shed 4 bases, with 19 bases lying between them. The CDR3 is 18 amino acids. Germline CDR1 MGHRA, CDR2 YSYEKL. Sequencing was carried out using blood. This clonotype originated in a man younger than 45 in good health. The chain recombines TRBV4-1 with TRBJ2-6, with D maybe TRBD2 (6 bases). The CDR3 here is CASSQSSLGTLGANVLTF. The CDR3 bases are TGCGCCAGCAGCCAGTCTTCCCTTGGGACTCTAGGGGCCAACGTCCTGACTTTC.